The 24 T cell receptor beta chains reported below all come from one sample, sequenced in a study of blood T cells in healthy people across ages. For the second PCR, which ran for 7 to 11 cycles, a sample-barcoded 5' primer and a J-beta primer mix were used. TCRdb itself ran the 5' RACE reads through MiXCR, one entry per CDR3 protein. The sample has roughly 1.5 million distinct CDR3 sequences, about 45% seen once. Material for sequencing was blood. All receptors come from a woman younger than 30 in good health.

The count of this clonotype is one. The chain has TRBV7-8 and TRBJ2-7; 7 positions match TRBD1. This CDR3 spans 15 amino acids. Germline CDR1 SGHVS, CDR2 FQNEAQ. J was trimmed by 7 bases and V by 5 bases; bases with no gene match: 14. CDR3 coding DNA: TGTGCCAGCAGCCCCACGGGACAGCACAACAATGAGCAGTACTTC. It yields the protein CASSPTGQHNNEQYF. Variable domain in full (rest from reference TRBV7-8 and TRBJ2-7): GAGVSQSPRYKVAKRGQDVALRCDPISGHVSLFWYQQALGQGPEFLTYFQNEAQLDKSGLPSDRFFAERPEGSVSTLKIQRTQQEDSAVYLCASSPTGQHNNEQYFGPGTRLTVT.

This clonotype was detected only a few times. The chain recombines TRBV20-1 with TRBJ2-1; the match to TRBD2 covers 11 bases. V gave up 4 bases and J gave up 7 bases; unmatched junction bases: 3. The CDR3 has 13 amino acids. Germline V gene lookup returns CDR1 DFQATT and CDR2 SNEGSKA (reference sequence). The CDR3 bases are TGCAGTGCTATTAGCGGGGGGGCAAATGAGCAGTTCTTC. Translated, it gives CSAISGGANEQFF.

The sample holds a few counts of this clonotype. This rearrangement joins TRBV20-1 to TRBJ2-4; 7 nucleotides match TRBD2. The germline V gene has CDR1 DFQATT and CDR2 SNEGSKA (reference sequence). The CDR3 consists of 16 residues. With 6 bases clipped from V and 0 bases from J, the junction kept 11 bases outside the gene matches. Written as DNA, the CDR3 is TGCAGTGCGAAAGCGGGACGGGTTGGAGCCAAAAACATTCAGTACTTC. Translated: CSAKAGRVGAKNIQYF.

The CDR3 nucleotides read TGTGCCAGCAGCCCCTGGGGGGTTCACTATGGCTACACCTTC. Protein product: CASSPWGVHYGYTF. This sequence joins TRBV9 and TRBJ1-2, with a weak D call TRBD1 (5 bases). This CDR3 spans 14 amino acids. Trimming took off 4 bases at V and 3 bases at J, with 13 bases between the two ends. CDR1 and CDR2 (germline): SGDLS, YYNGEE.

A few counts support this clonotype. V gene TRBV5-1 combines with J gene TRBJ1-2; no firm D call. The CDR3 loop spans 14 amino acids. The V end lost 4 bases, the J end lost 1 base, and 11 bases lay between the germline ends. Germline V gives CDR1 SGHRS, CDR2 YFSETQ. CDR3 bases: TGCGCCAGCAGCCCCACGGAACATAACTATGGCTACACCTTC. Protein: CASSPTEHNYGYTF.

The genes are TRBV2 and TRBJ2-1; TRBD1 might be the D (6 bases). CDR3 length: 15 amino acids. V was trimmed by 3 bases and J by 7 bases, leaving 16 bases between them. CDR1 SNHLY and CDR2 FYNNEI come from the germline V gene. CDR3 in amino acids: CASSEWMARGNEQFF. The CDR3 bases are TGTGCCAGCAGTGAGTGGATGGCAAGGGGGAATGAGCAGTTCTTC.

The chain employs TRBV20-1 and TRBJ2-1, with 8 bases aligning to TRBD1. The CDR3 has 15 residues. V was pared by 4 bases and J by 4 bases, with 9 bases of the junction left unmatched. Germline CDR1 reads DFQATT; CDR2 reads SNEGSKA (reference sequence). The CDR3 spells CSANPRDRRYNEQFF. In nucleotides, the CDR3 is TGCAGTGCTAATCCACGGGACAGGCGTTACAATGAGCAGTTCTTC.

This clonotype was detected a few times. The chain combines TRBV4-1 with TRBJ1-2; D is unresolved. V shed 0 bases and J shed 4 bases, with 12 bases lying between them. The CDR3 loop spans 15 amino acids. Germline lookup yields CDR1 MGHRA and CDR2 YSYEKL. As DNA, the CDR3 is TGCGCCAGCAGCCAAGATTTTGGCATTGGCTATGGCTACACCTTC. As protein: CASSQDFGIGYGYTF.

The V gene is TRBV4-3, the J gene TRBJ2-1; D unresolved. Gene TRBJ2-7 matches the end of the DNA better, so the J call may be wrong. The CDR3 extends over 17 amino acids. CDR1 LGHNA and CDR2 YSLEER come from the germline V gene. This CDR3 is CASSQVMLRSSYNEQYF. The CDR3 region has the DNA TGCGCCAGCAGCCAAGTTATGTTGCGGAGCTCCTACAATGAGCAGTACTTC.

The CDR3 here is CASSTGGGSQETQYF. The CDR3 DNA reads TGTGCCAGCAGTACAGGAGGAGGGAGCCAAGAGACCCAGTACTTC. V and J are TRBV25-1 and TRBJ2-5; TRBD2 is a possible D gene (6 bases). The germline gives CDR1 MGHDK, CDR2 SYGVNS. This CDR3 is 15 amino acids long. V lost 5 bases, J lost 1 base, and 14 bases lay in between.

This clonotype was seen once. V is TRBV27 and J is TRBJ2-7, with D possibly matching TRBD2 (5 bases). Trimming pared 8 bases from V and 2 bases from J, leaving 22 bases between. Germline loops: CDR1 MNHEY, CDR2 SMNVEV (reference sequence). This CDR3 has 16 amino acids. CDR3 in amino acids: CASGPSSGNEAYEQYF. The CDR3, as DNA: TGTGCCAGCGGACCTTCCTCGGGGAACGAAGCCTACGAGCAGTACTTC.

This clonotype was counted only a few times. CDR3 bases: TGTGCCAGCACCCCCGGTTATGGCTACACCTTC. Translating it yields CASTPGYGYTF. J is TRBJ1-2 and V is TRBV12-3 or TRBV12-4; D is uncertain. V lost 7 bases, J lost 5 bases, and 8 bases lay in between. The CDR3 length is 11 residues.

This clonotype showed up just a few times. The chain couples TRBV5-1 to TRBJ2-7; 9 nucleotides agree with TRBD1. The CDR3 runs 16 residues. V shed 0 bases and J 0 bases; nucleotides not matched to a gene: 4. Germline lookup yields CDR1 SGHRS and CDR2 YFSETQ. The CDR3 region has the DNA TGCGCCAGCAGCTTGGATGGGACAGGGCGCTCCTACGAGCAGTACTTC. It yields the protein CASSLDGTGRSYEQYF.

The V gene is TRBV10-3, the J gene TRBJ1-1, with a possible D match to TRBD1 (5 bases). CDR3 length: 16 residues. The germline gives CDR1 ENHRY, CDR2 SYGVKD. Trimming removed 3 bases from V and 0 bases from J, with 14 bases in between. As DNA, the CDR3 is TGTGCCATCAGTGATTTAATCGACAGATTGAACACTGAAGCTTTCTTT. Protein product: CAISDLIDRLNTEAFF.

This clonotype appeared a single time. The chain employs TRBV2 and TRBJ2-5; no firm D call. V shed 2 bases and J shed 2 bases, with 9 bases lying between them. CDR1 SNHLY and CDR2 FYNNEI come from the germline V gene. The CDR3 sequence is 14 residues long. The CDR3 bases are TGTGCCAGCAGTGAACTTGGCGTACAAGAGACCCAGTACTTC. Its protein is CASSELGVQETQYF.

This chain connects TRBV6-2 or TRBV6-3 to TRBJ2-1; TRBD2 aligns across 8 bases. Trimming at V came to 6 bases and at J to 5 bases, leaving 3 bases not matched to a gene. CDR3 length: 13 amino acids. Germline V lookup: CDR1 MNHEY, CDR2 SVGEGT. The CDR3: CASSRLANNEQFF. As DNA, the CDR3 is TGTGCCAGCAGCCGACTAGCGAACAATGAGCAGTTCTTC.

This clonotype was counted only a few times. The chain joins TRBV3-1 to TRBJ2-3, with 16 bases matching TRBD2. Germline CDR1 is LGHDT and CDR2 is YNNKEL (reference sequence). The junction had 9 bases not matched to a gene; V was cut back by 5 bases and J by 4 bases. The CDR3 is 18 residues long. The chain's CDR3 is CASSLGTSGGAFSDTQYF. Here the CDR3 DNA reads TGTGCCAGCAGCTTGGGGACTAGCGGGGGGGCTTTCTCAGATACGCAGTATTTT.

Within the sample, this clonotype is medium-sized. This sequence joins TRBV28 and TRBJ2-7; 7 positions agree with TRBD1. Germline loops: CDR1 MDHEN, CDR2 SYDVKM. The CDR3 runs 13 residues. V trimming: 5 bases; J trimming: 5 bases; junction bases outside the gene matches: 6. CDR3 nucleotides: TGTGCCAGCAGTCCCGACAGGGAAAACGAGCAGTACTTC. Its protein is CASSPDRENEQYF.

This clonotype was found a few times. The gene calls are TRBV4-3 and TRBJ2-1; D is possibly TRBD1 (6 bases). V was clipped by 3 bases and J by 12 bases, with 18 bases between them. Germline CDR1 LGHNA, CDR2 YSLEER. This CDR3 region has 14 residues. As DNA, the CDR3 is TGCGCCAGCAGCCACACTGGACAGCGACGAGTGCAGTTCTTC. It is translated as CASSHTGQRRVQFF.

This rearrangement joins TRBV7-9 to TRBJ2-5; 9 bases are a match to TRBD2. Germline assignment: CDR1 SEHNR and CDR2 FQNEAQ (reference sequence). CDR3 length equals 15 residues. Trimming took 4 bases from V and 5 from J; bases not matched to a gene: 8. The CDR3 here is CASSSGRLAVETQYF. The DNA for the CDR3 is TGTGCCAGCAGCTCCGGGAGACTAGCGGTGGAGACCCAGTACTTC.

This clonotype was counted at least ten times. The V call is TRBV9, the J call TRBJ2-3; 11 bases fit TRBD2. The CDR3 extends over 16 amino acids. After removal of 1 base from V and 0 bases from J, the junction contained 1 base not matched to a gene. CDR1 is SGDLS, CDR2 YYNGEE, per germline. The DNA for the CDR3 is TGTGCCAGCAGCGTAACTAGCGGGGGTAGCACAGATACGCAGTATTTT. It is translated as CASSVTSGGSTDTQYF.

This rearrangement joins TRBV25-1 to TRBJ2-3; D is unresolved. From germline, CDR1 is MGHDK and CDR2 SYGVNS. The ends were cut back, 5 bases at V and 2 bases at J, with 20 bases in the middle. This CDR3 is 17 amino acids long. This chain's CDR3 is CASSPSKWSATTDTQYF. The CDR3 region has the DNA TGTGCCAGCAGTCCCAGCAAGTGGTCAGCCACCACAGATACGCAGTATTTT.

This clonotype was counted a few times. The V call is TRBV20-1, the J call TRBJ1-1; a weak D match, TRBD1 (5 bases). Germline assignment: CDR1 DFQATT and CDR2 SNEGSKA (reference sequence). CDR3 length equals 12 residues. This chain's CDR3 is CRLEGWNTEAFF. CDR3 coding DNA: TGCAGGTTGGAGGGGTGGAACACTGAAGCTTTCTTT.

This clonotype was observed at least ten times. The CDR3 loop is CSASGQGNTDTQYF. The CDR3 DNA is TGCAGTGCTTCGGGACAGGGTAACACAGATACGCAGTATTTT. This rearrangement joins TRBV20-1 to TRBJ2-3; TRBD1 matches at 9 bases. CDR1 and CDR2 (germline): DFQATT, SNEGSKA (reference sequence). Losses at the gene ends were 5 bases for V and 2 bases for J; bases not matched to a gene: 5. CDR3 length: 14 amino acids.